This T cell receptor beta chain was identified in a study of Tregs in tolerant kidney transplant recipients. Profiled with immunoSEQ multiplex PCR; TCRdb holds only in-frame clones, not every one. The profile shows about 240,000 clones, roughly four fifths of them singletons. This clone was counted a few times. Input material: CD4+ T cells from blood. The TCR comes from a human donor in good health.

The CDR3 nucleotides read TGTGCTAGTGGTTTGGAGACTCGCTACAATGAGCAGTTCTTC. Protein product: CASGLETRYNEQFF. The chain is built from TRBV12-5 and TRBJ2-1; D uncertain. Trimming took 1 base from V and 3 from J, leaving 7 bases between them. Germline V gives CDR1 LGHNT, CDR2 FRNRAP. This CDR3 is 14 amino acids long.